These 21 T cell receptor beta chains share one sample of origin, sequenced in a study of CD8 T cells in ankylosing spondylitis. A single record per CDR3 protein comes from TCRdb applying MiXCR to the 5' RACE reads. The data hold around 250,000 distinct CDR3 sequences, with about 18% observed a single time. Specimen: blood, either unsorted or a sorted T cell fraction (not recorded which). These receptors came from a male donor with ankylosing spondylitis or in good health (not recorded which).

This clonotype was observed a handful of times. This chain connects TRBV9 to TRBJ2-5, with 7 positions matching TRBD1. The length of the CDR3 is 14 residues. CDR1 SGDLS and CDR2 YYNGEE come from the germline V gene. V was clipped by 4 bases and J by 5 bases; unmatched bases: 8. The CDR3 region has the DNA TGTGCCAGCAGCCCCCCTACAGGGGAGGAGACCCAGTACTTC. It encodes CASSPPTGEETQYF.

This clonotype has more than one count but fewer than ten. The CDR3 protein is CAISDAVAGATDTQYF. CDR3 sequence (DNA): TGTGCCATCAGTGACGCTGTAGCGGGAGCGACAGATACGCAGTATTTT. The chain couples TRBV10-3 to TRBJ2-3, with 9 bases that match TRBD2. CDR3 size: 16 residues. V lost 3 bases to trimming and J lost 3 bases; unmatched junction nucleotides: 7. Germline loops: CDR1 ENHRY, CDR2 SYGVKD.

V gene TRBV20-1 combines with J gene TRBJ2-7, with TRBD2 matching 13 bases. CDR3 length: 17 amino acids. CDR1 DFQATT and CDR2 SNEGSKA come from the germline V gene (reference sequence). V was clipped by 3 bases and J by 5 bases; unmatched bases: 13. The CDR3 spells CSARGTSGEHLVDEQYF. The CDR3 DNA reads TGCAGTGCTAGGGGGACTAGCGGGGAACATCTGGTCGACGAGCAGTACTTC.

This clonotype showed up just a few times. The chain uses TRBV29-1 and TRBJ1-1; maybe TRBD1 (6 bases). The CDR3 has 13 residues. Trimming left V 3 bases short and J 6 bases short, with 14 bases between. Germline assignment: CDR1 SQVTM and CDR2 ANQGSEA. CDR3 sequence (DNA): TGCAGCGTTGACCTGGGGGGGGCGGCTGAAGCTTTCTTT. Residues: CSVDLGGAAEAFF.

The rearrangement joins TRBV19 to TRBJ2-7, with 12 bases matching TRBD1. This CDR3 is built from 15 residues. Trimming cost V 6 bases and J 3 bases; bases outside gene matches: 6. Germline V gives CDR1 LNHDA, CDR2 SQIVND (reference sequence). Here the CDR3 reads CASSPGTGGVYEQYF. DNA for the CDR3: TGTGCCAGTAGCCCTGGGACAGGGGGCGTCTACGAGCAGTACTTC.

This clonotype was counted only a few times. This sequence joins TRBV24-1 and TRBJ2-5; D ambiguous. Germline V gene sequence: CDR1 KGHDR, CDR2 SFDVKD. This CDR3 is 11 amino acids long. Trimming took 4 bases from V and 7 from J, leaving 6 bases between them. CDR3 DNA: TGTGCCACCAGTGACTCAAGGACCCAGTACTTC. Amino acids: CATSDSRTQYF.

This chain joins TRBV6-5 and TRBJ2-1, with 13 bases identical to TRBD2. Germline V gives CDR1 MNHEY, CDR2 SVGAGI. V lost 0 bases, J lost 8 bases, and 7 bases stayed unmatched. The CDR3 extends over 17 amino acids. This CDR3 is CASSYSTSGRAWDEQFF. CDR3 sequence (DNA): TGTGCCAGCAGTTACTCTACTAGCGGGAGGGCCTGGGATGAGCAGTTCTTC.

This clonotype was found a few times. The chain has TRBV13 and TRBJ2-2; weak D call: TRBD2 (6 bases). The CDR3 has 15 amino acids. Germline CDR1 is PRHDT and CDR2 is FYEKMQ (reference sequence). V dropped 3 bases and J dropped 7 bases, with 15 bases sitting between them. The CDR3 region is CASSLRGGGHGELFF. CDR3 coding DNA: TGTGCCAGCAGCTTGAGGGGCGGAGGGCACGGGGAGCTGTTTTTT.

Ten or more counts support this clonotype. The chain uses TRBV7-9 and TRBJ1-1, with D hard to call. The CDR3 loop spans 13 amino acids. V was shortened by 2 bases and J by 3 bases, with 7 bases between the two germline ends. Per germline, CDR1 SEHNR and CDR2 FQNEAQ (reference sequence). This CDR3 reads CASSLPLYTEAFF. In DNA form, the CDR3 reads TGTGCCAGCAGCTTACCTCTATACACTGAAGCTTTCTTT.

V gene TRBV4-1 combines with J gene TRBJ1-5; perhaps TRBD1 as D (6 bases). The CDR3 is made up of 16 amino acids. CDR1 is MGHRA and CDR2 is YSYEKL in the germline V gene. The V end lost 2 bases, the J end lost 3 bases, and 14 bases lay between the germline ends. The DNA for the CDR3 is TGCGCCAGCAGCCAACTCGGACCGGGGGCCAATCAGCCCCAGCATTTT. Translating gives CASSQLGPGANQPQHF.

There are a few counts of this clonotype. The rearrangement uses TRBV20-1 and TRBJ2-7; D gene unclear. V was shortened by 3 bases and J by 1 base, with 16 bases between the two germline ends. CDR3 length: 15 amino acids. The V gene's germline CDR1 is DFQATT and CDR2 SNEGSKA (reference sequence). The CDR3 sequence: CSARAEYLISYEQYF. For the CDR3, the DNA is TGCAGTGCTAGGGCGGAGTACTTAATATCCTACGAGCAGTACTTC.

This clonotype was seen more than once but under ten times. J is TRBJ2-1 and V is TRBV4-1; possibly TRBD2 for D (5 bases). The CDR3 totals 16 residues. Trimming took 2 bases from V and 8 from J, leaving 19 bases between them. Germline V CDR1 and CDR2: MGHRA, YSYEKL. CDR3 DNA: TGCGCCAGCAGCCAACCAGGAGGAGTAATCCAGCATGAGCAGTTCTTC. Its protein is CASSQPGGVIQHEQFF.

This clonotype has just a few counts. The rearrangement joins TRBV10-3 to TRBJ2-1; D unclear. The CDR3 length is 16 residues. Trimming left V 2 bases short and J 2 bases short, with 13 bases between. Germline V gene sequence: CDR1 ENHRY, CDR2 SYGVKD. The CDR3 DNA reads as TGTGCCATCAGTGAGATTGGAGACACCACCTACAATGAGCAGTTCTTC. Amino acids: CAISEIGDTTYNEQFF.

This clonotype occurred many times. The chain carries TRBV29-1 and TRBJ2-2, with 9 bases fitting TRBD1. The trim removed 4 bases at V and 4 bases at J, leaving 1 base unmatched. The CDR3 is made up of 13 amino acids. The germline V gene has CDR1 SQVTM and CDR2 ANQGSEA. CDR3 residues: CSVGDRVTGELFF. The CDR3 region has the DNA TGCAGCGTTGGGGACAGGGTCACCGGGGAGCTGTTTTTT.

The genes are TRBV12-3 or TRBV12-4 and TRBJ1-2, with D unresolved. Trimming removed 6 bases at V and 1 base at J, with 9 bases between. This CDR3 spans 13 amino acids. The CDR3, as DNA: TGTGCCAGCAGCCCCAGGAGTAACTATGGCTACACCTTC. Its translation: CASSPRSNYGYTF.

The rearrangement links TRBV20-1 to TRBJ2-1; a weak D match, TRBD2 (6 bases). The V end lost 0 bases, the J end lost 8 bases, and 14 bases lay between the germline ends. Germline V lookup: CDR1 DFQATT, CDR2 SNEGSKA (reference sequence). This CDR3 is built from 14 residues. The CDR3 nucleotides are TGCAGTGCTAGAGATATCGACGGGAGCTATGAGCAGTTCTTC. Its translation: CSARDIDGSYEQFF.

The chain links TRBV6-1 to TRBJ2-7; D not certain. The germline V and J ends were trimmed by 6 bases and 3 bases, with 18 bases remaining between them. CDR1 and CDR2 (germline): MNHNS, SASEGT. This CDR3 is 15 amino acids long. The CDR3 coding sequence is TGTGCCAGCAGAGAAAGGTCCACACAAGTCTACGAGCAGTACTTC. Translating gives CASRERSTQVYEQYF.

V and J are TRBV7-2 and TRBJ2-3; 9 nucleotides align to TRBD2. Germline values: CDR1 SGHTA, CDR2 FQGNSA. CDR3 length: 17 residues. V was pared by 4 bases and J by 4 bases, with 12 bases of the junction left unmatched. The CDR3, as DNA: TGTGCCAGCAGCTCCCCAGTAGCTAGCGGGAAAGCAGATACGCAGTATTTT. Its protein is CASSSPVASGKADTQYF.

V gene TRBV25-1 combines with J gene TRBJ2-3; 7 positions agree with TRBD1. Germline CDR1 MGHDK, CDR2 SYGVNS. The junction had 9 bases not matched to a gene; V was cut back by 4 bases and J by 2 bases. This CDR3 has 16 residues. The CDR3 here is CASSVEQGSFTDTQYF. The CDR3 DNA reads TGTGCCAGCAGTGTAGAACAGGGGTCGTTCACAGATACGCAGTATTTT. Based on the CDR3 plus reference TRBV25-1 and TRBJ2-3, the full variable domain is EADIYQTPRYLVIGTGKKITLECSQTMGHDKMYWYQQDPGMELHLIHYSYGVNSTEKGDLSSESTVSRIRTEHFPLTLESARPSHTSQYLCASSVEQGSFTDTQYFGPGTRLTVL.

The V and J genes are TRBV20-1 and TRBJ2-7, with 7 nucleotides matching TRBD2. CDR3 length: 14 residues. CDR1 is DFQATT, CDR2 SNEGSKA, per germline (reference sequence). The ends lost 3 bases at V and 0 bases at J; junction bases unmatched: 5. The CDR3 DNA reads as TGCAGTGCTAGCGGGGACTACAGCTCCTACGAGCAGTACTTC. It yields the protein CSASGDYSSYEQYF.

This clonotype was detected ten times or more. This chain uses TRBV9 with TRBJ2-3, with 7 bases aligning to TRBD2. Trimming cost V 0 bases and J 0 bases; bases outside gene matches: 4. Germline assignment: CDR1 SGDLS and CDR2 YYNGEE. The CDR3 contains 16 residues. CDR3 DNA sequence: TGTGCCAGCAGCGTAGTCCCGGGGGGTAGCACAGATACGCAGTATTTT. Translating gives CASSVVPGGSTDTQYF.